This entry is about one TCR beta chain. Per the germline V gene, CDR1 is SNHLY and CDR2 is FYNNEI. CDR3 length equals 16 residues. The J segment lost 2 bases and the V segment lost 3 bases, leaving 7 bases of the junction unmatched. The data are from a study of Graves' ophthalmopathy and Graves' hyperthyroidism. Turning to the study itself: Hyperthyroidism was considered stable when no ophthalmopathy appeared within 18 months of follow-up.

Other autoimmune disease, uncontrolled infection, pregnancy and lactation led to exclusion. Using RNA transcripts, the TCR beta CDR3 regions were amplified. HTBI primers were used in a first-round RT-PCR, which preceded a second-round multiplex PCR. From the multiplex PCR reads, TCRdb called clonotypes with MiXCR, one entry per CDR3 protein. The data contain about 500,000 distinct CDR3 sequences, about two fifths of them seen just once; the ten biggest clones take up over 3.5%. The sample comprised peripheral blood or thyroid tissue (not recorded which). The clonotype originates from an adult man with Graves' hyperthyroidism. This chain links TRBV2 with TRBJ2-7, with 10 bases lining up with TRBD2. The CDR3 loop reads CASSDRTSGAPYEQYF. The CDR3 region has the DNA TGTGCCAGCAGTGACAGGACTAGCGGCGCACCCTACGAGCAGTACTTC.